What follows are 14 T cell receptor beta chains derived from one specimen sequenced in a study of T-cell reconstitution after alpha-beta-depleted transplantation in children. Researchers prepared the TCRbeta library using unique molecular identifiers, the study reports. In TCRdb, the PCR reads were re-called with MiXCR into one record per CDR3 protein. Of about 210,000 distinct CDR3 sequences detected, approximately 15% appear once; the ten largest clones hold approximately 40%. The source was PBMCs, mostly from graft donor cells, collected 360 days after TCRalphabeta/CD19-depleted stem cell transplant. All receptors derive from a male patient aged 2 to 9 who had a stem cell transplant for acute lymphoblastic leukemia, so the T cells may come from the graft donor.

This clonotype appeared many times. This sequence joins TRBV6-4 and TRBJ2-7; 8 bases line up with TRBD1. Germline V lookup: CDR1 MRHNA, CDR2 SNTAGT. Trimming cost V 4 bases and J 7 bases; bases outside gene matches: 6. This CDR3 is 13 amino acids long. Written as DNA, the CDR3 is TGTGCCAGCAGTGGAGTTACAGGGGGTGAGCAGTACTTC. Its protein is CASSGVTGGEQYF.

The chain combines TRBV7-8 with TRBJ1-3; the match to TRBD1 covers 7 bases. In germline, CDR1 is SGHVS, CDR2 FQNEAQ. Trimming took 5 bases from V and 4 from J; bases not matched to a gene: 8. The CDR3 totals 15 residues. CDR3: CASSPPQGRGNTIYF. The CDR3 coding sequence is TGTGCCAGCAGCCCACCACAGGGGAGAGGAAACACCATATATTTT.

A few counts support this clonotype. The chain couples TRBV12-3 or TRBV12-4 to TRBJ1-1, with no clear D. V was shortened by 4 bases and J by 2 bases, with 11 bases between the two germline ends. CDR3 length equals 14 residues. The CDR3 DNA reads as TGTGCCAGCAGTTCGACGAGGTTCAACACTGAAGCTTTCTTT. Residues: CASSSTRFNTEAFF.

This clonotype appeared a few times. The V call is TRBV7-2, the J call TRBJ2-7, with TRBD2 identical over 12 bases. The length of the CDR3 is 16 residues. CDR1 and CDR2 (germline): SGHTA, FQGNSA. V dropped 5 bases and J dropped 2; count of bases not matched to a gene: 7. CDR3 nucleotides: TGTGCCAGCAGCCGGCCCCTAGCGGGAGGGCCCTACGAGCAGTACTTC. Protein product: CASSRPLAGGPYEQYF.

This clonotype was seen ten or more times. J is TRBJ2-7 and V is TRBV7-8; tentative D call: TRBD2 (5 bases). The CDR3 length is 13 residues. Germline assignment: CDR1 SGHVS and CDR2 FQNEAQ. V shed 0 bases and J shed 7 bases, with 10 bases lying between them. The CDR3 coding sequence is TGTGCCAGCAGCTTAGCGGGCCCGGGGGAGCAGTACTTC. Amino acids: CASSLAGPGEQYF.

This sequence joins TRBV3-1 and TRBJ2-1; D is uncertain. The germline V and J ends were trimmed by 0 bases and 6 bases, with 12 bases remaining between them. The CDR3 has 15 residues. The germline V gene has CDR1 LGHDT and CDR2 YNNKEL (reference sequence). This chain's CDR3 is CASSQDRVSVNEQFF. The CDR3 coding sequence is TGTGCCAGCAGCCAAGATAGGGTCAGCGTCAATGAGCAGTTCTTC.

A word on this clonotype: The junction differs from germline at one of its ends, possibly a read error. The chain couples TRBV3-1 to TRBJ2-1; 10 positions match TRBD2. Germline values: CDR1 LGHDT, CDR2 YNNKEL (reference sequence). The CDR3 contains 16 residues. CDR3 nucleotides: TGTGCCACCAGCCAAGAGGGCGCGGGACTAGCGCCCGAGCAGTTCTTC. This gives the protein CATSQEGAGLAPEQFF.

This clonotype was seen at least ten times. The V and J genes are TRBV5-1 and TRBJ2-2; 7 nucleotides line up with TRBD2. CDR1 and CDR2 (germline): SGHRS, YFSETQ. After removal of 0 bases from V and 7 bases from J, the junction contained 3 bases not matched to a gene. CDR3 length equals 14 residues. The CDR3 loop reads CASSLGLAVGELFF. The CDR3 DNA is TGCGCCAGCAGCTTGGGGCTAGCGGTCGGGGAGCTGTTTTTT.

This clonotype was seen only once. The V gene is TRBV18, the J gene TRBJ2-5; D is unclear. Trimming took 0 bases from V and 0 from J, leaving 2 bases between them. The CDR3 runs to 13 residues. Per the germline V gene, CDR1 is KGHSH and CDR2 is LQKENI. For the CDR3, the DNA is TGTGCCAGCTCACCACCGAACCAAGAGACCCAGTACTTC. It specifies CASSPPNQETQYF.

The V call is TRBV15, the J call TRBJ2-7; TRBD2 matches 9 bases. The CDR3 is 12 amino acids. V shed 9 bases and J 3 bases; nucleotides not matched to a gene: 3. CDR1 and CDR2 (germline): LNHNV, YYDKDF (reference sequence). CDR3 residues: CATGTSSYEQYF. In nucleotides, the CDR3 is TGTGCCACTGGGACTAGCAGCTACGAGCAGTACTTC.

This clonotype was detected a few times. This rearrangement joins TRBV15 to TRBJ2-7; the D gene is possibly TRBD1 (7 bases). CDR1 and CDR2 from the germline V gene are LNHNV and YYDKDF (reference sequence). CDR3 length: 14 residues. V was clipped by 5 bases and J by 3 bases, with 14 bases between them. CDR3 in amino acids: CATSGLRDSYEQYF. DNA for the CDR3: TGTGCCACCAGCGGACTGCGGGACAGCTACGAGCAGTACTTC.

The V and J genes are TRBV13 and TRBJ2-1; TRBD1 matches 10 bases. This CDR3 contains 14 residues. Germline assignment: CDR1 PRHDT and CDR2 FYEKMQ (reference sequence). After removal of 5 bases from V and 10 bases from J, the junction contained 8 bases not matched to a gene. CDR3 nucleotides: TGTGCCAGCAGCACTGGGACAGGGGTGAGGGAGCAGTTCTTC. This gives the protein CASSTGTGVREQFF.

In its sample, this clonotype was seen many times. V and J are TRBV4-3 and TRBJ2-5, with TRBD2 matching over 8 bases. The CDR3 sequence is 14 residues long. The trim removed 2 bases at V and 5 bases at J, leaving 4 bases unmatched. In germline, CDR1 is LGHNA, CDR2 YSLEER. The CDR3 DNA reads TGCGCCAGCAGCCAAAATGGACTAGCTGAGACCCAGTACTTC. Protein: CASSQNGLAETQYF.

V is TRBV10-2 and J is TRBJ2-7; maybe TRBD2 (6 bases). There are 15 residues in the CDR3. The ends were cut back, 3 bases at V and 4 bases at J, with 16 bases in the middle. CDR1 is WSHSY and CDR2 is SAAADI in the germline V gene. The CDR3 sequence: CASSDLGTGKYEQYF. Here the CDR3 DNA reads TGCGCCAGCAGTGACCTGGGGACTGGAAAATACGAGCAGTACTTC.